This TCR beta chain was retrieved from a study of control samples from healthy donors and cancer patients. Repertoires were generated with immunoSEQ multiplex PCR, while TCRdb's copy carries only in-frame clones and drops some. The data contain under 75,000 clones, 85% of them seen just once; the ten biggest clones take up about 5%. The CDR3 spans 11 residues. V dropped 11 bases and J dropped 4 bases, with 9 bases sitting between them. Germline lookup yields CDR1 SEHNR and CDR2 FQNEAQ (reference sequence). The rearrangement links TRBV7-9 to TRBJ1-5, with a possible D match to TRBD1 (5 bases). This clonotype was sampled from a man aged 35-49 years in good health. The sample consisted of blood. The CDR3 nucleotides read TGTGCCTCGGGGGAAAATCAGCCCCAGCATTTT. Encoded protein: CASGENQPQHF.